The 15 T cell receptor beta chains below all came from one sample that was sequenced in a study of siplizumab effects on memory and regulatory T cells. TCRdb's copy holds only in-frame clones and misses some; the assay was immunoSEQ multiplex PCR. This sample carries 50,000 to 70,000 clones, around 96% of them seen once, and the ten largest clones take about 0.1%. Sequenced sample: naive CD8+ T cells sorted from blood. The receptors were gathered from a human donor in good health.

The rearrangement joins TRBV9 to TRBJ2-6; D is uncertain. V was shortened by 5 bases and J by 0 bases, with 9 bases between the two germline ends. The CDR3 loop spans 15 amino acids. Germline CDR1 reads SGDLS; CDR2 reads YYNGEE. The CDR3 protein is CASSIGASGANVLTF. DNA for the CDR3: TGTGCCAGCAGTATAGGAGCCTCTGGGGCCAACGTCCTGACTTTC. The whole variable domain, filled in from reference TRBV9 and TRBJ2-6, reads DSGVTQTPKHLITATGQRVTLRCSPRSGDLSVYWYQQSLDQGLQFLIQYYNGEERAKGNILERFSAQQFPDLHSELNLSSLELGDSALYFCASSIGASGANVLTFGAGSRLTVL.

The rearrangement links TRBV27 to TRBJ1-1; TRBD1 matches at 7 bases. With V trimmed by 4 bases and J by 0 bases, 20 bases remained unmatched. Per germline, CDR1 MNHEY and CDR2 SMNVEV (reference sequence). There are 20 residues in the CDR3. In nucleotides, the CDR3 is TGTGCCAGCAGTTCTTACAAATTTGAGGGGGCGGGAATCATGAACACTGAAGCTTTCTTT. Its translation is CASSSYKFEGAGIMNTEAFF.

CDR3 amino acids: CASSLADTGELFF. CDR3 DNA: TGTGCCAGCAGCTTAGCCGACACCGGGGAGCTGTTTTTT. This chain uses TRBV11-2 with TRBJ2-2; D is unresolved. V lost 1 base to trimming and J lost 3 bases, with 3 bases between them. Germline values: CDR1 SGHAT, CDR2 FQNNGV. CDR3 length: 13 amino acids.

This clone was counted a single time. The chain combines TRBV7-2 with TRBJ2-3; TRBD1 aligns across 11 bases. CDR1 and CDR2 (germline): SGHTA, FQGNSA. The CDR3 is made up of 15 amino acids. The junction had 2 bases not matched to a gene; V was cut back by 3 bases and J by 3 bases. The CDR3 nucleotides read TGTGCCAGCAGCTTTGGGACAGGGGGGACAGATACGCAGTATTTT. Translation: CASSFGTGGTDTQYF.

This rearrangement joins TRBV14 to TRBJ2-7, with D maybe TRBD1 (6 bases). Germline CDR1 is SGHDN and CDR2 is FVKESK. CDR3 length equals 13 residues. The V gene lost 3 bases and the J gene lost 0 bases, with 6 bases spanning the gap. The CDR3 here is CASSQTGSYEQYF. The CDR3 nucleotides are TGTGCCAGCAGCCAGACAGGCTCCTACGAGCAGTACTTC.

The gene calls are TRBV30 and TRBJ1-1; 8 nucleotides agree with TRBD1. Germline lookup yields CDR1 GTSNPN and CDR2 SVGIG (reference sequence). Unmatched junction bases numbered 6, after V lost 4 bases and J lost 2 bases. This CDR3 region has 14 residues. The CDR3 protein is CAWNPGQANTEAFF. The CDR3 DNA is TGTGCCTGGAACCCGGGACAGGCAAACACTGAAGCTTTCTTT.

The chain has TRBV9 and TRBJ1-6; D is perhaps TRBD1 (5 bases). V was shortened by 0 bases and J by 9 bases, with 10 bases between the two germline ends. Germline CDR1 reads SGDLS; CDR2 reads YYNGEE. This CDR3 has 14 amino acids. CDR3 in DNA: TGTGCCAGCAGCGTAGACGGGGCTAGTTCACCCCTCCACTTT. Protein product: CASSVDGASSPLHF.

The chain carries TRBV20-1 and TRBJ1-1; D ambiguous. Trimming stripped 3 bases from V and 4 bases from J, with 6 bases between. The CDR3 runs to 11 residues. Germline V lookup: CDR1 DFQATT, CDR2 SNEGSKA (reference sequence). CDR3: CSASVGTEAFF. CDR3 DNA sequence: TGCAGTGCTAGTGTGGGCACTGAAGCTTTCTTT.

The chain carries TRBV11-3 and TRBJ2-2; 9 positions agree with TRBD2. The CDR3 is 16 residues long. Trimming at V came to 5 bases and at J to 4 bases, leaving 8 bases not matched to a gene. CDR1 is SGHNT, CDR2 YENEEA, per germline. The chain's CDR3 is CASSRGGEGRTGELFF. In nucleotides, the CDR3 is TGTGCCAGCAGCCGCGGGGGGGAGGGTCGCACCGGGGAGCTGTTTTTT.

V usage is TRBV11-2 and J usage is TRBJ2-7; D is possibly TRBD1 (6 bases). The CDR3 runs to 15 residues. V gave up 5 bases and J gave up 4 bases, with 18 bases separating them. CDR1 is SGHAT and CDR2 is FQNNGV in the germline V gene. CDR3 region: CASSPPDKGVYEQYF. The CDR3 DNA reads as TGTGCCAGCAGCCCCCCGGACAAGGGGGTGTACGAGCAGTACTTC.

The CDR3 nucleotides are TGTGCCAGCAGCTTAAGTAAGGGACAGCCGTATTCACCCCTCCACTTT. This gives the protein CASSLSKGQPYSPLHF. The chain combines TRBV7-2 with TRBJ1-6; 7 nucleotides line up with TRBD1. The CDR3 totals 16 residues. V gave up 2 bases and J gave up 8 bases; unmatched junction bases: 9. Germline CDR1 is SGHTA and CDR2 is FQGNSA.

The J gene is TRBJ2-3, the V gene TRBV5-6; 10 bases are shared with TRBD1. This CDR3 is 15 amino acids long. The V gene end was trimmed by 4 bases and the J gene end by 5 bases; junction bases not matched to a gene: 7. Germline CDR1 and CDR2: SGHDT and YYEEEE. CDR3 in DNA: TGTGCCAGCAGCACGACAGGGGGCGCGGGAGATACGCAGTATTTT. This codes for CASSTTGGAGDTQYF.

This chain links TRBV13 with TRBJ2-5; TRBD2 agrees at 12 bases. CDR1 and CDR2 from the germline V gene are PRHDT and FYEKMQ (reference sequence). The CDR3 has 15 residues. V lost 4 bases, J lost 5 bases, and 5 bases stayed unmatched. The CDR3 region has the DNA TGTGCCAGCAGCTCCCGGACTAGCGGGGTTGAGACCCAGTACTTC. Protein: CASSSRTSGVETQYF.

This chain uses TRBV2 with TRBJ2-3; 12 positions match TRBD2. Germline lookup yields CDR1 SNHLY and CDR2 FYNNEI. V shed 4 bases and J 4 bases; nucleotides not matched to a gene: 6. The CDR3 spans 16 residues. This CDR3 reads CASSVKLAGGADTQYF. DNA for the CDR3: TGTGCCAGCAGTGTGAAACTAGCGGGGGGTGCAGATACGCAGTATTTT.

V usage is TRBV15 and J usage is TRBJ2-7, with TRBD2 matching over 7 bases. Germline V gene data show CDR1 as LNHNV and CDR2 as YYDKDF (reference sequence). V trimming: 3 bases; J trimming: 3 bases; junction bases outside the gene matches: 5. This CDR3 is built from 14 residues. CDR3 amino acids: CATSRGGTNYEQYF. The CDR3, as DNA: TGTGCCACCAGCAGGGGGGGGACGAACTACGAGCAGTACTTC. Variable domain in full (rest from reference TRBV15 and TRBJ2-7): DAMVIQNPRYQVTQFGKPVTLSCSQTLNHNVMYWYQQKSSQAPKLLFHYYDKDFNNEADTPDNFQSRRPNTSFCFLDIRSPGLGDTAMYLCATSRGGTNYEQYFGPGTRLTVT.